These 6 T cell receptor beta chains were sequenced from one sample in a study of cytomegalovirus exposure and HLA in healthy donors. It was with 60 Vbeta and 13 Jbeta primers that the PCR ran. Assay: immunoSEQ multiplex PCR; the TCRdb copy retains only in-frame clones and omits some. The sample has some 150,000 clones, about three quarters seen once; the top ten hold about 6.4%. The sample taken for sequencing was PBMCs. The receptors derive from a man aged 40-49 years in good health and CMV-seropositive.

The chain has TRBV6-1 and TRBJ1-5, with D uncertain. CDR1 is MNHNS and CDR2 is SASEGT in the germline V gene. Trimming took 6 bases from V and 4 from J, leaving 16 bases between them. The CDR3 runs 15 residues. DNA of the CDR3: TGTGCCAGCAGCAAGAACACCGTCGGGAATCAGCCCCAGCATTTT. This sequence encodes CASSKNTVGNQPQHF.

This clone has only a few counts. V and J are TRBV19 and TRBJ1-2; TRBD1 matches at 9 bases. V was clipped by 5 bases and J by 5 bases; unmatched bases: 9. Germline CDR1 LNHDA, CDR2 SQIVND (reference sequence). This CDR3 contains 15 residues. This chain's CDR3 is CASSLQGAQAYGYTF. The CDR3 DNA is TGTGCCAGTAGTTTACAGGGGGCGCAGGCGTATGGCTACACCTTC.

The chain combines TRBV7-3 with TRBJ2-3; 7 positions agree with TRBD1. With V trimmed by 1 base and J by 6 bases, 10 bases remained unmatched. The CDR3 length is 16 residues. The germline V gene has CDR1 SGHTA and CDR2 FQGTGA. In nucleotides, the CDR3 is TGTGCCAGCAGCTTAAGGGACAGCCTTCGGACGGATACGCAGTATTTT. Protein product: CASSLRDSLRTDTQYF.

V and J are TRBV15 and TRBJ1-1, with 12 bases matching TRBD1. CDR1 is LNHNV, CDR2 YYDKDF, per germline (reference sequence). CDR3 length: 15 residues. V trimming: 0 bases; J trimming: 11 bases; junction bases outside the gene matches: 7. The CDR3 nucleotides read TGTGCCACCAGCAGAGATACGGGACAGGGGGCGAGGGCTTTCTTT. Its translation: CATSRDTGQGARAFF.

The V and J genes are TRBV9 and TRBJ2-1; a weak D match, TRBD2 (5 bases). The germline V and J ends were trimmed by 4 bases and 0 bases, with 11 bases remaining between them. The CDR3 consists of 15 residues. CDR1 and CDR2 from the germline V gene are SGDLS and YYNGEE. The CDR3 DNA sequence: TGTGCCAGCAGCCAAGCGGTGAGCTCCTACAATGAGCAGTTCTTC. Protein: CASSQAVSSYNEQFF.

This chain uses TRBV7-9 with TRBJ2-1; tentatively, D is TRBD2 (5 bases). This CDR3 is built from 16 residues. Trimming shortened V by 5 bases and J by 4 bases, and 18 bases separated the two germline ends. CDR1 SEHNR and CDR2 FQNEAQ come from the germline V gene (reference sequence). The DNA for the CDR3 is TGTGCCAGCAGCCACGGACTTGCTCCGATATACAATGAGCAGTTCTTC. It translates to CASSHGLAPIYNEQFF.